These T cell receptor beta chains were read from a single sample in a study of blood T cell repertoires in COVID-19. Produced via immunoSEQ multiplex PCR; TCRdb's table is partial and in-frame only. Among 100,000 to 110,000 clones listed, roughly nine tenths were seen once. Input material: peripheral blood. All receptors derive from a man aged 50 to 59 with active COVID-19. Each CDR3 is given with its conserved first and last residue. Fields, in order: clone size, V gene, D gene, J gene, CDR3 DNA, CDR3 protein. A D gene is named only where the DNA matches it firmly. Expanded clones are given a class, and other clones once, few, many or no size at all.

NA	TRBV7-9	NA	TRBJ2-1	TGTGCCAGCAGCTTCCCCGTGGGAGCGTATAATGAGCAGTTCTTC	CASSFPVGAYNEQFF
NA	TRBV4-1	TRBD1	TRBJ2-6	TGCGCCAGCAGCTTCGCGACGGGACAGGGTATCCCTGGGGCCAACGTCCTGACTTTC	CASSFATGQGIPGANVLTF
NA	TRBV5-1	TRBD1	TRBJ1-2	TGCGCCAGCAGCTTGGCAGGGACAGGGGGCGAAGGCTACACCTTC	CASSLAGTGGEGYTF
NA	TRBV5-1	TRBD1	TRBJ2-5	TGCGCCAGCAGCTTAAGAGGGGGCAATTTAGAGACCCAGTACTTC	CASSLRGGNLETQYF
NA	TRBV4-2	TRBD1	TRBJ1-4	TGTGCCAGCAGCCCGGGACAGGGTCGTGAAAAACTGTTTTTT	CASSPGQGREKLFF
NA	TRBV7-9	NA	TRBJ2-1	TGTGCCAGCAGCAGTGGACTCAACTACAATGAGCAGTTCTTC	CASSSGLNYNEQFF
NA	TRBV6-5	TRBD1	TRBJ1-1	TGTGCCAGCAGCACCGGGACAGGGTTCACTGAAGCTTTCTTT	CASSTGTGFTEAFF
NA	TRBV27	NA	TRBJ1-5	TGTGCCAGCGGTAGGGAGGGTGGCAATCAGCCCCAGCATTTT	CASGREGGNQPQHF
NA	TRBV7-8	NA	TRBJ1-3	TGTGCCAGCAGCCCCGGGGGGTCCTCTGGAAACACCATATATTTT	CASSPGGSSGNTIYF
once	TRBV2	TRBD2	TRBJ2-2	TGTGCCAGCAGTGCGGCCGGGACTAGCGAGAACACCGGGGAGCTGTTTTTT	CASSAAGTSENTGELFF
once	TRBV10-1	NA	TRBJ2-7	TGCGCCAGCAGTGCCTCAGGTTGGAACGAGCAGTACTTC	CASSASGWNEQYF
NA	TRBV5-4	NA	TRBJ2-1	TGTGCCAGCAGCCAAGATGAGGGAGCTCTCAATGAGCAGTTCTTC	CASSQDEGALNEQFF
NA	TRBV15	TRBD1	TRBJ1-5	TGTGCCACCAGCAGGACAGGGGGCAATCAGCCCCAGCATTTT	CATSRTGGNQPQHF
NA	TRBV4-1	TRBD1	TRBJ1-5	TGCGCCAGCAGCCAAGATCCGACAGGGCCAAATCAGCCCCAGCATTTT	CASSQDPTGPNQPQHF
NA	TRBV6-5	NA	TRBJ1-2	TGTGCCAGCAGCGTTAACAGGGAAAATGGCTACACCTTC	CASSVNRENGYTF
NA	TRBV7-2	NA	TRBJ2-1	TGTGCCAGCAGCCTAGATAGCGGAAACAATGAGCAGTTCTTC	CASSLDSGNNEQFF
NA	TRBV19	NA	TRBJ1-1	TGTGCCACCAAGTCTACTCTCACTGAAGCTTTCTTT	CATKSTLTEAFF
once	TRBV5-4	NA	TRBJ2-2	TGTGCCAGCAGACGTGAACAATCAGCCGGGGAGCTGTTTTTT	CASRREQSAGELFF
NA	TRBV19	NA	TRBJ1-1	TGTGCCAGTAGTATAGTCCCGATGGGGCTGAACACTGAAGCTTTCTTT	CASSIVPMGLNTEAFF
NA	TRBV9	TRBD1	TRBJ1-2	TGTGCCAGCAGCGGCCGGGACAGAGATGGCTACACCTTC	CASSGRDRDGYTF
NA	TRBV29-1	NA	TRBJ1-1	TGCAGCGTTAGAGGGCAGCTGAACACTGAAGCTTTCTTT	CSVRGQLNTEAFF
NA	TRBV5-1	TRBD1	TRBJ2-7	TGCGCCAGCAGCCACGGACAGGGGGCGATCCCCTACGAGCAGTACTTC	CASSHGQGAIPYEQYF